A selection of T cell receptor beta chains follows, all from one sample in a study of regulatory T cells in long-lasting Graves disease. Using its own MiXCR run on the multiplex PCR reads, TCRdb lists one record per CDR3 protein. The table lists roughly 500,000 distinct CDR3 sequences, 14% of them singletons, with under 20% in the top ten. These data were also filed under a second study, of T cells in Graves' hyperthyroidism and ophthalmopathy.

The specimen was peripheral blood mononuclear cells (PBMCs), collected at new diagnosis, from a patient treated with antithyroid drugs. These receptors all come from a woman in her fifties or sixties with Graves disease. CDR3s include the opening cysteine and the closing phenylalanine or tryptophan. A D gene is named only where the DNA matches it firmly. Only part of the rows carry a size: once, few, many, or a class if the clone is expanded.

size	length	V	J	D	DNA	CDR3
many	13	TRBV7-3	TRBJ2-2	-	TGTGCCAGCAGCCCAAGTCGGGAGGGGGAGCTGTTTTTT	CASSPSREGELFF
few	13	TRBV7-9	TRBJ1-3	-	TGTGCCAGCAGCACCTCGGCTGGAAACACCATATATTTT	CASSTSAGNTIYF
-	13	TRBV30	TRBJ2-5	TRBD1	TGTGCCTCATACCGACAGGGGGGGGAGACCCAGTACTTC	CASYRQGGETQYF
many	15	TRBV28	TRBJ2-3	TRBD2	TGTGCCAGCACCCCTAGCGGGAGCGTCACAGATACGCAGTATTTT	CASTPSGSVTDTQYF
many	14	TRBV3-1	TRBJ2-5	-	TGTGCCAGCAGCCAAGACGGATCACAAGAGACCCAGTACTTC	CASSQDGSQETQYF
-	15	TRBV29-1	TRBJ1-4	TRBD1	TGCAGCGTTTTGGACAGGGGACCAGTTAATGAAAAACTGTTTTTT	CSVLDRGPVNEKLFF
few	13	TRBV28	TRBJ2-7	-	TGTGCCAGCAGCATCGTTGGCTCCTACGAGCAGTACTTC	CASSIVGSYEQYF
-	15	TRBV12-5	TRBJ2-2	-	TGTGCTAGTGGTTTGGGGCAGGGAAGGACCGGGGATCTGTTTTTT	CASGLGQGRTGDLFF
few	16	TRBV5-1	TRBJ2-5	TRBD2	TGCGCCAGCAGCTTGGCGGGTAGCGGGAGTCAAGAGACCCAGTACTTC	CASSLAGSGSQETQYF
few	13	TRBV29-1	TRBJ1-5	TRBD1	TGCAGCGTTGGACAGGGGGGGAATCAGCCCCAGCATTTT	CSVGQGGNQPQHF
many	15	TRBV6-1	TRBJ2-7	TRBD2	TGTGCCAGCAGTAGCGGACTAGCGGGTCTCTACGAGCAGTACTTC	CASSSGLAGLYEQYF
many	16	TRBV30	TRBJ1-3	-	TGTGCCTGGAGTGTACCGTGGGGTAGCTCTGGAAACACCATATATTTT	CAWSVPWGSSGNTIYF
few	19	TRBV5-1	TRBJ2-7	TRBD2	TGCGCCAGCAGCTTAGGACACTCTCCCTGGACTAGCGGGATTTACGAGCAGTACTTC	CASSLGHSPWTSGIYEQYF
-	14	TRBV16	TRBJ2-7	TRBD2	TGTGCCAGCAGCTCTACTAGCGTAAACTGCGAGCAGTACTTC	CASSSTSVNCEQYF
-	15	TRBV5-1	TRBJ2-7	TRBD2	TGCGCCAGCAGCTTTACCGGGACTAGCGGCTACGAGCAGTACTTC	CASSFTGTSGYEQYF